The 31 T cell receptor beta chains reported below all come from one sample, sequenced in a study of T cells after yellow fever vaccination. TCRdb reprocessed the 5' RACE reads via MiXCR and lists one record per CDR3 protein. In the table there are around 230,000 distinct CDR3 sequences, 6.5% to 7.5% of which are singletons. The input for sequencing was CD4+ T cells sorted from PBMCs, taken on the day of the yellow fever booster vaccination. These receptors came from a man aged 25 to 40 who received the YFV17D yellow fever vaccine.

In this sample, this clonotype turned up a few times. V is TRBV9 and J is TRBJ2-7, with TRBD2 matching 10 bases. Germline trimming cut 1 base from V and 7 bases from J; bases unmatched to any gene: 5. CDR3 length: 14 amino acids. Germline V gene lookup returns CDR1 SGDLS and CDR2 YYNGEE. This CDR3 reads CASSVLAGEEEQYF. CDR3 sequence (DNA): TGTGCCAGCAGCGTACTAGCGGGAGAGGAGGAGCAGTACTTC.

This clonotype was counted many times. The chain has TRBV5-1 and TRBJ2-2; D possibly corresponds to TRBD2 (6 bases). CDR3 length equals 15 residues. V lost 2 bases to trimming and J lost 0 bases, with 8 bases between them. Germline CDR1 SGHRS, CDR2 YFSETQ. This CDR3 reads CASSFSGPNTGELFF. The CDR3 nucleotides are TGCGCCAGCAGCTTTAGCGGTCCGAACACCGGGGAGCTGTTTTTT.

The rearrangement joins TRBV4-3 to TRBJ2-7; D not certain. The CDR3 contains 14 residues. CDR1 and CDR2 (germline): LGHNA, YSLEER. V lost 2 bases, J lost 6 bases, and 14 bases lay in between. The CDR3 loop reads CASSQQRGVVEQYF. The CDR3 DNA sequence: TGCGCCAGCAGCCAACAGCGTGGGGTAGTCGAGCAGTACTTC.

This clonotype was seen a few times. The chain couples TRBV5-1 to TRBJ2-6, with a possible D match to TRBD1 (5 bases). This CDR3 is built from 16 residues. V dropped 1 base and J dropped 1 base, with 9 bases sitting between them. Looked up from germline, CDR1 is SGHRS and CDR2 is YFSETQ. Here the CDR3 reads CASSLSPGSGANVLTF. As DNA, the CDR3 is TGCGCCAGCAGCTTGAGTCCAGGGTCTGGGGCCAACGTCCTGACTTTC. Together with reference TRBV5-1 and TRBJ2-6, the CDR3 gives the full variable domain: KAGVTQTPRYLIKTRGQQVTLSCSPISGHRSVSWYQQTPGQGLQFLFEYFSETQRNKGNFPGRFSGRQFSNSRSEMNVSTLELGDSALYLCASSLSPGSGANVLTFGAGSRLTVL.

This chain links TRBV29-1 with TRBJ2-2; tentative D call: TRBD1 (7 bases). The CDR3 runs to 14 residues. CDR1 and CDR2 from the germline V gene are SQVTM and ANQGSEA. Trimming cost V 4 bases and J 4 bases, with 13 bases left between them. This CDR3 is CSVARGVGTGELFF. The DNA for the CDR3 is TGCAGCGTTGCCAGGGGGGTAGGCACCGGGGAGCTGTTTTTT.

The genes are TRBV20-1 and TRBJ1-1; the match to TRBD1 covers 7 bases. Germline lookup yields CDR1 DFQATT and CDR2 SNEGSKA (reference sequence). V was pared by 6 bases and J by 3 bases, with 7 bases of the junction left unmatched. The CDR3 consists of 13 residues. The CDR3 loop is CSARTGEDTEAFF. The CDR3 region has the DNA TGCAGTGCGCGGACAGGCGAGGACACTGAAGCTTTCTTT.

This rearrangement joins TRBV12-3 or TRBV12-4 to TRBJ2-1, with a weak D call TRBD2 (7 bases). V shed 4 bases and J shed 8 bases, with 15 bases lying between them. This CDR3 is built from 14 residues. The CDR3 loop is CASSSRSGGDEQFF. The CDR3, as DNA: TGTGCCAGCAGTTCCCGGTCGGGGGGCGATGAGCAGTTCTTC.

The CDR3 DNA reads as TGTGCCAGCAACCCGGGGGGGACTAGCGGGAGCGGTGAGCAGTTCTTC. It codes for CASNPGGTSGSGEQFF. The chain combines TRBV7-2 with TRBJ2-1; TRBD2 matches at 14 bases. CDR3 length: 16 amino acids. Trimming took 7 bases from V and 9 from J; bases not matched to a gene: 11. In germline, CDR1 is SGHTA, CDR2 FQGNSA.

This sequence joins TRBV20-1 and TRBJ2-1; D is perhaps TRBD2 (6 bases). The V and J ends lost 6 bases and 2 bases respectively, with 20 bases between them. Per germline, CDR1 DFQATT and CDR2 SNEGSKA (reference sequence). The CDR3 consists of 16 residues. The CDR3 is CSAKGITGATYNEQFF. The CDR3 nucleotides are TGCAGTGCCAAAGGCATCACGGGAGCGACCTACAATGAGCAGTTCTTC.

The chain has TRBV12-3 or TRBV12-4 and TRBJ1-4; D not resolved. V lost 2 bases and J 7 bases, leaving 5 bases between the germline ends. This CDR3 region has 12 residues. CDR3 sequence reads: CASSLFGEKLFF. The CDR3 DNA is TGTGCCAGCAGTTTATTTGGTGAAAAACTGTTTTTT.

This clonotype came up many times. The chain has TRBV9 and TRBJ1-1; TRBD1 might be the D (6 bases). Germline values: CDR1 SGDLS, CDR2 YYNGEE. Trimming removed 3 bases at V and 4 bases at J, with 13 bases between. The CDR3 loop spans 14 amino acids. The CDR3 protein is CASSGNRAGTEAFF. The CDR3 DNA follows: TGTGCCAGCAGCGGAAACAGGGCGGGCACTGAAGCTTTCTTT.

This clonotype appeared many times. V and J are TRBV7-9 and TRBJ2-7, with a tentative D call TRBD2 (5 bases). Trimming removed 5 bases at V and 6 bases at J, with 11 bases between. Looked up from germline, CDR1 is SEHNR and CDR2 is FQNEAQ (reference sequence). The CDR3 spans 12 residues. CDR3 amino acids: CASSKDWGEQYF. CDR3 coding DNA: TGTGCCAGCAGCAAGGACTGGGGCGAGCAGTACTTC. The full variable domain, its missing parts supplied by reference TRBV7-9 and TRBJ2-7, is DTGVSQNPRHKITKRGQNVTFRCDPISEHNRLYWYRQTLGQGPEFLTYFQNEAQLEKSRLLSDRFSAERPKGSFSTLEIQRTEQGDSAMYLCASSKDWGEQYFGPGTRLTVT.

This clonotype has a handful of counts. The V gene is TRBV3-1, the J gene TRBJ1-3; D possibly corresponds to TRBD1 (6 bases). Germline-derived CDR1 and CDR2 are LGHDT and YNNKEL (reference sequence). The CDR3 is 15 residues long. The germline V and J ends were trimmed by 3 bases and 6 bases, with 15 bases remaining between them. DNA of the CDR3: TGTGCCAGCAGCCAGGGGGCCGGAGGGTCAAACACCATATATTTT. Translating gives CASSQGAGGSNTIYF.

V is TRBV3-1 and J is TRBJ2-4, with D unresolved. V was clipped by 0 bases and J by 7 bases, with 13 bases between them. CDR1 and CDR2 (germline): LGHDT, YNNKEL (reference sequence). This CDR3 contains 15 residues. DNA for the CDR3: TGTGCCAGCAGCCAAGATCCGACCCGGCGGAACATTCAGTACTTC. Its translation: CASSQDPTRRNIQYF.

This clonotype has a count of ten or more. The genes are TRBV5-1 and TRBJ2-2; 8 bases are a match to TRBD2. The germline V gene encodes CDR1 SGHRS and CDR2 YFSETQ. CDR3 length: 16 residues. Trimming removed 6 bases from V and 5 bases from J; junction bases left unmatched: 12. CDR3 sequence reads: CASTIRGGRTTGELFF. CDR3 coding DNA: TGCGCCAGCACCATCCGGGGGGGGCGAACAACCGGGGAGCTGTTTTTT.

The chain links TRBV20-1 to TRBJ2-2; D is unresolved. This CDR3 has 14 amino acids. The germline gives CDR1 DFQATT, CDR2 SNEGSKA (reference sequence). Deletions cut 3 bases from V and 4 bases from J, with 12 bases between. CDR3 in DNA: TGCAGTGCTAGTCTGGGCTTAGGCACCGGGGAGCTGTTTTTT. Amino acid sequence: CSASLGLGTGELFF.

As to this clonotype: It may be a read error: a sequence one base away is much more abundant. The chain couples TRBV5-5 to TRBJ2-1, with TRBD2 matching over 7 bases. Trimming cost V 5 bases and J 6 bases; bases outside gene matches: 8. The CDR3 consists of 14 residues. The V gene's germline CDR1 is SGHKS and CDR2 YYEKEE (reference sequence). The CDR3 reads CASSSIGGVNEQFF. The DNA for the CDR3 is TGTGCCAGCAGTTCAATTGGGGGGGTCAATGAGCAGTTCTTC.

At least ten counts were recorded for this clonotype. The CDR3 loop reads CASSSGQLYEQYF. The CDR3 nucleotides read TGTGCCAGCAGCTCGGGACAGCTTTACGAGCAGTACTTC. The J gene is TRBJ2-7, the V gene TRBV28; TRBD1 matches at 7 bases. V was pared by 6 bases and J by 4 bases, with 6 bases of the junction left unmatched. This CDR3 contains 13 residues. Germline V gives CDR1 MDHEN, CDR2 SYDVKM.

The chain uses TRBV5-1 and TRBJ2-2; D gene uncertain. With 0 bases removed from V and 3 bases from J, the gap between germline ends came to 6 bases. CDR1 is SGHRS, CDR2 YFSETQ, per germline. CDR3 length: 14 residues. In DNA form, the CDR3 reads TGCGCCAGCAGCTTGGTGGCGTACACCGGGGAGCTGTTTTTT. Translating gives CASSLVAYTGELFF.

This clonotype has at least ten counts. J is TRBJ2-2 and V is TRBV27, with D tentatively TRBD2 (6 bases). The CDR3 is made up of 16 amino acids. With 6 bases removed from V and 0 bases from J, the gap between germline ends came to 14 bases. Germline CDR1 MNHEY, CDR2 SMNVEV (reference sequence). The CDR3: CASRRGGAANTGELFF. The CDR3 nucleotides read TGTGCCAGCAGGCGGGGTGGGGCCGCGAACACCGGGGAGCTGTTTTTT.

This clonotype appeared a few times. The rearrangement joins TRBV7-8 to TRBJ1-6, with D unresolved. In germline, CDR1 is SGHVS, CDR2 FQNEAQ. Deletions cut 0 bases from V and 9 bases from J, with 15 bases between. CDR3 length: 16 residues. The DNA for the CDR3 is TGTGCCAGCAGCTTAGCCAAAAGGGCCCAAAGTTCACCCCTCCACTTT. Translation: CASSLAKRAQSSPLHF.

This clonotype has at least ten counts. The V call is TRBV7-9, the J call TRBJ2-7; TRBD2 matches 7 bases. From germline, CDR1 is SEHNR and CDR2 FQNEAQ (reference sequence). The CDR3 contains 14 residues. J was trimmed by 5 bases and V by 6 bases; bases with no gene match: 10. CDR3 DNA: TGTGCCAGCAGTCCGAGCGGGGCGTCGGACGAGCAGTACTTC. Protein: CASSPSGASDEQYF.

There are a few counts of this clonotype. The chain recombines TRBV5-1 with TRBJ2-1; D gene unclear. The CDR3 consists of 14 residues. Per the germline V gene, CDR1 is SGHRS and CDR2 is YFSETQ. The ends were cut back, 0 bases at V and 0 bases at J, with 4 bases in the middle. The CDR3 region is CASSLATSYNEQFF. The DNA of the CDR3 is TGCGCCAGCAGCTTGGCCACCTCCTACAATGAGCAGTTCTTC.

At least ten counts were recorded for this clonotype. The chain combines TRBV14 with TRBJ2-5; no clear D. The CDR3 is made up of 14 amino acids. Germline assignment: CDR1 SGHDN and CDR2 FVKESK. Trimming pared 4 bases from V and 1 base from J, leaving 10 bases between. CDR3 sequence: CASSPVPSQETQYF. As DNA, the CDR3 is TGTGCCAGCAGCCCAGTTCCTTCCCAAGAGACCCAGTACTTC.

CDR3 DNA sequence: TGTGCCAGTAGTATCTTGATTGGATCCCTCTCTGACAGGGGGACAGATACGCAGTATTTT. It translates to CASSILIGSLSDRGTDTQYF. The gene calls are TRBV19 and TRBJ2-3; 9 positions agree with TRBD1. Unmatched junction bases numbered 19, after V lost 3 bases and J lost 3 bases. The CDR3 has 20 amino acids. Germline V gives CDR1 LNHDA, CDR2 SQIVND (reference sequence). Together with reference TRBV19 and TRBJ2-3, the CDR3 gives the full variable domain: DGGITQSPKYLFRKEGQNVTLSCEQNLNHDAMYWYRQDPGQGLRLIYYSQIVNDFQKGDIAEGYSVSREKKESFPLTVTSAQKNPTAFYLCASSILIGSLSDRGTDTQYFGPGTRLTVL.

This clonotype was observed a handful of times. The gene calls are TRBV24-1 and TRBJ2-3; D ambiguous. The CDR3 is 14 amino acids. Per germline, CDR1 KGHDR and CDR2 SFDVKD. The V end was cut by 9 bases, the J end by 2 bases, with 14 bases between. The CDR3 nucleotides are TGTGCCACCGGCGGCCTAACAAACACAGATACGCAGTATTTT. This encodes CATGGLTNTDTQYF.

Ten or more counts support this clonotype. The chain employs TRBV29-1 and TRBJ2-3; unclear D gene. The CDR3 runs 12 residues. V shed 6 bases and J shed 6 bases, with 13 bases lying between them. Germline CDR1 reads SQVTM; CDR2 reads ANQGSEA. The CDR3 loop reads CSVVNSADTQYF. Here the CDR3 DNA reads TGCAGCGTCGTTAACTCGGCGGATACGCAGTATTTT.

This clonotype has more than one count but fewer than ten. V is TRBV11-1 and J is TRBJ2-1; maybe TRBD2 (7 bases). Germline V gene data show CDR1 as SGHAT and CDR2 as FQDESV (reference sequence). Trimming shortened V by 5 bases and J by 0 bases, and 29 bases separated the two germline ends. The CDR3 runs to 21 residues. CDR3 coding DNA: TGTGCCAGCAGCGCTCTATGGGGGGGGCCTGGCCCCTCGAGCTCCTACAATGAGCAGTTCTTC. This encodes CASSALWGGPGPSSSYNEQFF.

This chain links TRBV3-1 with TRBJ2-3; D is possibly TRBD1 (6 bases). CDR3 size: 12 residues. Trimming took 8 bases from V and 2 from J, leaving 8 bases between them. Looked up from germline, CDR1 is LGHDT and CDR2 is YNNKEL (reference sequence). The CDR3 loop is CASGGTTDTQYF. DNA of the CDR3: TGTGCCAGCGGGGGCACCACAGATACGCAGTATTTT.

This clonotype was counted ten times or more. V is TRBV7-6 and J is TRBJ2-5; D gene unclear. This CDR3 contains 12 residues. In germline, CDR1 is SGHVS, CDR2 FNYEAQ. Deletions cut 7 bases from V and 5 bases from J, with 11 bases between. The CDR3, as DNA: TGTGCCAGCACCCGGCCGGGTGAGACCCAGTACTTC. Protein sequence: CASTRPGETQYF.

This clonotype was recorded a few times. This chain joins TRBV7-9 and TRBJ2-1; tentatively, D is TRBD1 (5 bases). V lost 7 bases and J lost 2, with 15 bases in between. Germline CDR1 and CDR2: SEHNR and FQNEAQ (reference sequence). The CDR3 consists of 15 residues. CDR3 sequence: CASTDDRIAYNEQFF. CDR3 bases: TGTGCCAGCACCGACGACAGAATCGCCTACAATGAGCAGTTCTTC.